This TCR beta chain was sequenced in a study of T cells in tuberculosis (dated by TCRdb to the late 2010s). Concerning the study at large: To characterize T cells specific for the mycobacterial lipid antigen glucose monomycolate (GMM), the study used CD1B tetramers together with high-throughput TCR immunosequencing. In a South African clinical cohort, IGRA-negative adolescents, IGRA-positive adolescents with latent tuberculosis and adults with active tuberculosis were compared, with 9 to 10 people in each group.

At study entry, adolescents were screened for latent tuberculosis infection by tuberculin skin test and QuantiFERON-TB GOLD In-Tube IGRA. Immunosequencing was performed on unsorted cryopreserved PBMC, with 80,000 to 100,000 T cells per clinical donor covered on average. Eleven high schools in the Worcester region of the Western Cape, South Africa, served as enrollment sites for adolescents aged 12 to 18 years. Around ten M. tuberculosis-infected adolescents and about 10 uninfected adolescents, matched for age and sex, were selected. PBMC from adolescents were isolated by density centrifugation from freshly drawn heparinized blood and then cryopreserved. Relative to germline, V is missing 1 base and J is missing 7 bases, with 3 bases of the junction outside any gene match. The CDR3 contains 14 residues, cysteine and phenylalanine counted. The sequence is cut down to CDR3 DNA, 42 bases in frame from base 1. The germline V gene provides CDR1 SGHDT and CDR2 YYEEEE.

Notes on this clone: Its specific antigen is unknown. The record has no base qualities; no much larger clone is one base away.

The paper as a whole reports these results and caveats: Clinical samples were selected based on the availability of cryopreserved specimens, with adults included as active tuberculosis cases and adolescents included as controls. Shorter CDR3-alpha lengths in active tuberculosis patients partly drove the smaller NN-distances, and the TCR-beta difference was not statistically significant. Active tuberculosis TCR-alpha repertoires showed smaller mean NN-distances to GMM-specific TCRs than IGRA-negative controls, suggesting clonal expansion of these TCRs. A classifier using the diverse GMM-specific repertoire reached roughly 89% accuracy (AUROC roughly 0.9), compared with around 70% accuracy using GEM motif frequencies.

The immunoSEQ multiplex PCR assay was used to generate TCR libraries, with TCR-beta and/or TCR-alpha/delta assays applied to each sample. Amplified TCR libraries were sequenced on the Illumina high-throughput platform. Concerning the study's data processing: Clustering and dimensionality reduction were performed using pairwise TCRdist distances among GMM-specific receptors from ex vivo sorted or in vitro expanded T cells. Each clinical repertoire was assigned a mean NN-distance score, defined as the average TCRdist to the nearest 10% of tetramer-positive reference sequences. GEM TCR motif frequency was computed as the fraction of unique TCRs matching known GEM sequences by V/J usage and CDR3 length. Linear discriminant analysis with leave-one-out cross-validation, implemented in scikit-learn, was used to classify active tuberculosis. In TCRdb, the immuneACCESS table is reduced to in-frame sequences with V and J assigned. These tables do not hold every clone; where another copy was compared, an unresolved V gene accounts for under half, and the others remain unexplained. The V and J calls and clone size were taken over from that table, and D and trimming were inferred from the DNA. This sample lists about 44,000 clones; about 95% were detected once. The top ten hold 7.5% of the sample.

Recombination connected TRBV5-6 to TRBJ2-1, and TRBD2 matches 9 of the central bases. The sequence was collected from a donor aged 10 to 29 with latent tuberculosis or without tuberculosis infection. Sequencing was performed on PBMCs. The CDR3 loop reads CASSLYAGGNEQFF. Here is the DNA: TGTGCCAGCAGCTTGTATGCGGGAGGGAATGAGCAGTTCTTC.